This passage covers 22 T cell receptor beta chains from one sample sequenced in a study of Ad26.COV2.S vaccination and SARS-CoV-2 variants. TCRdb's copy holds only in-frame clones and misses some; the assay was immunoSEQ multiplex PCR. The repertoire holds hundreds of thousands of clones, with around 87% as singletons. The treatment: 15 to 20 received Ad26.COV2.S at low or high dose, single or two shots; roughly five received placebo; per-sample allocation not given. Each sample was drawn 63 days after the first injection (of vaccine or placebo). The sequencing used peripheral blood, collected in a trial of Ad26.COV2.S vaccine versus placebo. These receptors were obtained from a person aged 18-65 years who received the Ad26.COV2.S COVID-19 vaccine or a placebo.

The J gene is TRBJ2-2, the V gene TRBV28, with D uncertain. V lost 2 bases and J lost 4, with 5 bases in between. The CDR3 is 13 amino acids. The germline V gene encodes CDR1 MDHEN and CDR2 SYDVKM. CDR3 region: CASSLTSTGELFF. The CDR3 DNA follows: TGTGCCAGCAGTTTAACGAGCACCGGGGAGCTGTTTTTT. The whole variable domain, remainder taken from reference TRBV28 and TRBJ2-2, is DVKVTQSSRYLVKRTGEKVFLECVQDMDHENMFWYRQDPGLGLRLIYFSYDVKMKEKGDIPEGYSVSREKKERFSLILESASTNQTSMYLCASSLTSTGELFFGEGSRLTVL.

The sample holds one count of this clone. V usage is TRBV5-8 and J usage is TRBJ1-1; TRBD1 aligns across 8 bases. The J segment lost 4 bases and the V segment lost 0 bases, leaving 8 bases of the junction unmatched. Germline V gene data show CDR1 as SGHTS and CDR2 as YDEGEE. CDR3 size: 16 residues. Written as DNA, the CDR3 is TGTGCCAGCAGCTTGGGCCTGTGGACAGGGAGCACTGAAGCTTTCTTT. The encoded protein is CASSLGLWTGSTEAFF. The complete variable domain, with remaining parts taken from reference TRBV5-8 and TRBJ1-1, reads EAGVTQSPTHLIKTRGQQATLRCSPISGHTSVYWYQQALGLGLQFLLWYDEGEERNRGNFPPRFSGRQFPNYSSELNVNALELEDSALYLCASSLGLWTGSTEAFFGQGTRLTVV.

The chain has TRBV19 and TRBJ1-5; a weak D match, TRBD1 (6 bases). V lost 8 bases, J lost 0 bases, and 14 bases lay in between. CDR3 length: 15 amino acids. CDR1 and CDR2 from the germline V gene are LNHDA and SQIVND (reference sequence). CDR3 coding DNA: TGTGCCAGTTGGGGGGCACCTTCTAGCAATCAGCCCCAGCATTTT. This gives the protein CASWGAPSSNQPQHF.

The table lists this clone with a count of one. J is TRBJ1-2 and V is TRBV3-1 (or the pseudogene TRBV3-2); D is possibly TRBD1 (5 bases). Germline loops: CDR1 LGHDT, CDR2 YNNKEL (reference sequence). The CDR3 contains 11 residues. V dropped 1 base and J dropped 8 bases, with 5 bases sitting between them. CDR3: CASSQGQGYTF. CDR3 nucleotides: TGTGCCAGCAGCCAAGGACAGGGCTACACCTTC.

Details on this clone: This sample also contains other DNA sequences that code for the same CDR3. The chain joins TRBV7-2 to TRBJ2-3; D gene ambiguous. Deletions cut 1 base from V and 0 bases from J, with 5 bases between. Germline V gene data show CDR1 as SGHTA and CDR2 as FQGNSA. The CDR3 contains 14 residues. CDR3 DNA sequence: TGTGCCAGCAGCTTAGGGCTTAGCACAGATACGCAGTATTTT. Translating gives CASSLGLSTDTQYF.

The chain carries TRBV5-1 and TRBJ2-1, with D possibly being TRBD1 or TRBD2 (7 bases each). Germline V lookup: CDR1 SGHRS, CDR2 YFSETQ. Trimming took 3 bases from V and 8 from J, leaving 12 bases between them. The CDR3 has 13 amino acids. The CDR3 sequence: CASSSQGGYEQFF. The CDR3 coding sequence is TGCGCCAGCAGCTCTCAGGGGGGGTATGAGCAGTTCTTC.

This rearrangement joins TRBV29-1 to TRBJ2-5; D call uncertain. CDR3 length equals 11 residues. Germline CDR1 SQVTM, CDR2 ANQGSEA. V shed 4 bases and J shed 2 bases, with 5 bases lying between them. CDR3 nucleotide sequence: TGCAGCGTTGTGGGGCAAGAGACCCAGTACTTC. Protein product: CSVVGQETQYF.

J is TRBJ2-7 and V is TRBV5-4; 7 bases map to TRBD1. Germline V lookup: CDR1 SGHNT, CDR2 YYREEE (reference sequence). J was trimmed by 1 base and V by 3 bases; bases with no gene match: 10. There are 16 residues in the CDR3. The chain's CDR3 is CASSSGQQKMSYEQYF. The CDR3 nucleotides are TGTGCCAGCAGCTCGGGACAGCAAAAGATGTCCTACGAGCAGTACTTC. Looking up the rest from reference TRBV5-4 and TRBJ2-7 gives the full variable domain: ETGVTQSPTHLIKTRGQQVTLRCSSQSGHNTVSWYQQALGQGPQFIFQYYREEENGRGNFPPRFSGLQFPNYSSELNVNALELDDSALYLCASSSGQQKMSYEQYFGPGTRLTVT.

This sequence joins TRBV30 and TRBJ2-1; TRBD2 aligns across 8 bases. V dropped 4 bases and J dropped 5; count of bases not matched to a gene: 7. The germline CDR1 and CDR2 sequences are GTSNPN and SVGIG (reference sequence). The CDR3 contains 14 residues. This chain's CDR3 is CAWTLAGPDNEQFF. The DNA for the CDR3 is TGTGCCTGGACTTTAGCGGGACCTGACAATGAGCAGTTCTTC. The entire variable domain, with the rest obtained from reference TRBV30 and TRBJ2-1, is as follows: SQTIHQWPATLVQPVGSPLSLECTVEGTSNPNLYWYRQAAGRGLQLLFYSVGIGQISSEVPQNLSASRPQDRQFILSSKKLLLSDSGFYLCAWTLAGPDNEQFFGPGTRLTVL.

This clone was found once. This chain uses TRBV15 with TRBJ1-5, with TRBD1 matching over 11 bases. Losses at the gene ends were 3 bases for V and 7 bases for J; bases not matched to a gene: 2. CDR1 is LNHNV and CDR2 is YYDKDF in the germline V gene (reference sequence). The CDR3 has 14 residues. CDR3 sequence: CATSRGDRGQPQHF. As DNA, the CDR3 is TGTGCCACCAGCAGGGGGGACAGGGGGCAGCCCCAGCATTTT.

As concerns this clone: Other DNA sequences within the sample encode an identical CDR3. The J gene is TRBJ1-5, the V gene TRBV27; no clear D. With 6 bases removed from V and 0 bases from J, the gap between germline ends came to 9 bases. Germline CDR1 is MNHEY and CDR2 is SMNVEV (reference sequence). The CDR3 extends over 14 amino acids. CDR3 nucleotide sequence: TGTGCCAGCAGGCCCACGGGTAGCAATCAGCCCCAGCATTTT. Residues: CASRPTGSNQPQHF.

The chain joins TRBV2 to TRBJ1-3, with D hard to call. Per the germline V gene, CDR1 is SNHLY and CDR2 is FYNNEI. V was clipped by 8 bases and J by 0 bases, with 11 bases between them. This CDR3 contains 14 residues. The DNA of the CDR3 is TGTGCCAGCGGTCTCTTCGGCTCTGGAAACACCATATATTTT. It specifies CASGLFGSGNTIYF.

The chain links TRBV12-3 or TRBV12-4 to TRBJ2-2; no clear D gene. V was clipped by 3 bases and J by 3 bases, with 5 bases between them. The CDR3 totals 13 residues. CDR3 DNA sequence: TGTGCCAGCAGTTTTAGCTACACCGGGGAGCTGTTTTTT. Encoded protein: CASSFSYTGELFF.

The chain joins TRBV6-5 to TRBJ1-6; perhaps TRBD1 as D (5 bases). Germline CDR1 reads MNHEY; CDR2 reads SVGAGI. V was cut by 0 bases and J by 10 bases, with 13 bases left in between. This CDR3 spans 15 amino acids. The CDR3: CASSYSNSPGSPLHF. The CDR3 DNA sequence: TGTGCCAGCAGTTACTCGAACAGCCCAGGGTCACCCCTCCACTTT.

This clone came up once. V and J are TRBV24-1 and TRBJ2-7; D unclear. The CDR3 is 17 residues long. CDR1 is KGHDR, CDR2 SFDVKD, per germline. V shed 9 bases and J shed 7 bases, with 30 bases lying between them. The chain's CDR3 is CATFFTLDNPCSEEQYF. Here the CDR3 DNA reads TGTGCCACCTTCTTTACCTTGGATAACCCGTGCTCGGAGGAGCAGTACTTC.

This clone has just a few counts. The gene calls are TRBV4-1 and TRBJ2-2; 8 bases agree with TRBD1. This CDR3 region has 15 residues. V was clipped by 5 bases and J by 2 bases; unmatched bases: 4. From germline, CDR1 is MGHRA and CDR2 YSYEKL. The CDR3, as DNA: TGCGCCAGCAGCGACGGACAGGGAAACACCGGGGAGCTGTTTTTT. This codes for CASSDGQGNTGELFF.

V is TRBV7-9 and J is TRBJ1-2; 8 nucleotides match TRBD1. The V segment lost 4 bases and the J segment 2 bases; nucleotides outside the gene matches: 3. The germline gives CDR1 SEHNR, CDR2 FQNEAQ (reference sequence). This CDR3 comprises 14 residues. CDR3 sequence (DNA): TGTGCCAGCAGCTACGGGACAGGCAACTATGGCTACACCTTC. Translating it yields CASSYGTGNYGYTF.

The V and J genes are TRBV4-1 and TRBJ2-3, with D perhaps TRBD1 or TRBD2 (5 bases each). The length of the CDR3 is 15 residues. V lost 4 bases, J lost 4 bases, and 15 bases lay in between. CDR1 and CDR2 from the germline V gene are MGHRA and YSYEKL. As DNA, the CDR3 is TGCGCCAGCAGCCCTTTCCCGGGGCTAGCAGATACGCAGTATTTT. It translates to CASSPFPGLADTQYF.

The genes are TRBV19 and TRBJ1-2; 8 positions match TRBD1. The CDR3 extends over 17 amino acids. With 6 bases clipped from V and 3 bases from J, the junction kept 15 bases outside the gene matches. Germline CDR1 and CDR2: LNHDA and SQIVND (reference sequence). CDR3 sequence (DNA): TGTGCCAGTAGGAAATTTGGGACAGGTGGTTTCGACTATGGCTACACCTTC. It translates to CASRKFGTGGFDYGYTF.

The genes are TRBV5-1 and TRBJ2-5, with 8 nucleotides matching TRBD2. The trim removed 0 bases at V and 4 bases at J, leaving 8 bases unmatched. CDR3 length: 16 amino acids. CDR1 is SGHRS and CDR2 is YFSETQ in the germline V gene. The chain's CDR3 is CASSLGAGTSRETQYF. The CDR3 DNA reads TGCGCCAGCAGCTTGGGGGCCGGGACTAGTCGAGAGACCCAGTACTTC.

The chain has TRBV28 and TRBJ1-5; D is undetermined. CDR3 length equals 12 residues. Per germline, CDR1 MDHEN and CDR2 SYDVKM. V lost 3 bases to trimming and J lost 3 bases, with 3 bases between them. The CDR3 loop is CASSFDNQPQHF. CDR3 DNA: TGTGCCAGCAGTTTCGACAATCAGCCCCAGCATTTT.

The chain employs TRBV5-8 and TRBJ2-6, with no clear D. Germline assignment: CDR1 SGHTS and CDR2 YDEGEE. Trimming took 0 bases from V and 0 from J, leaving 4 bases between them. This CDR3 is built from 15 residues. CDR3 nucleotides: TGTGCCAGCAGCTTGGGAAACTCTGGGGCCAACGTCCTGACTTTC. Protein product: CASSLGNSGANVLTF.